Listed below are T cell receptor beta chains from one sample, sequenced in a study of PD-1 blockade in classical Hodgkin lymphoma. TCRdb's copy holds only in-frame clones and misses some; the assay was immunoSEQ multiplex PCR. Among 37,000 or so clones listed, 88% were seen once. The sequencing used peripheral blood mononuclear cells (PBMCs), collected before the second cycle of nivolumab. These receptors were taken from a human donor with classical Hodgkin lymphoma. The CDR3 runs from the conserved cysteine through the conserved F or W. D genes are given only for firm matches. Size is omitted from some rows. Given values are once, few, many or a class for expanded clones.

J: TRBJ2-2; V: TRBV9; D: TRBD1; size: -; CDR3: CASSAQTGGRVNTGELFF; DNA: TGTGCCAGCAGCGCCCAAACAGGGGGCCGGGTGAACACCGGGGAGCTGTTTTTT
J: TRBJ1-5; V: TRBV30; D: -; size: -; CDR3: CAWSLRRGNQPQHF; DNA: TGTGCCTGGAGTCTTAGGCGGGGCAATCAGCCCCAGCATTTT
J: TRBJ2-1; V: TRBV18; D: -; size: -; CDR3: CASSPRLLYNEQFF; DNA: TGTGCCAGCTCACCAAGACTTCTTTACAATGAGCAGTTCTTC
J: TRBJ2-7; V: TRBV18; D: TRBD2; size: -; CDR3: CASSPTSGSYEQYF; DNA: TGTGCCAGCTCACCAACTAGCGGCTCCTACGAGCAGTACTTC
J: TRBJ2-7; V: TRBV27; D: -; size: -; CDR3: CASSSLRANEQYF; DNA: TGTGCCAGTTCCAGTTTACGGGCCAACGAGCAGTACTTC
J: TRBJ2-1; V: TRBV27; D: TRBD2; size: -; CDR3: CASSLGLVFEQFF; DNA: TGTGCCAGCAGCCTCGGACTAGTTTTTGAGCAGTTCTTC
J: TRBJ2-7; V: TRBV18; D: -; size: -; CDR3: CASSPRLGDEQYF; DNA: TGTGCCAGCTCACCACGACTGGGGGACGAGCAGTACTTC
J: TRBJ2-7; V: TRBV10-3; D: -; size: -; CDR3: CAISVGGAYEQYF; DNA: TGTGCCATCAGTGTTGGGGGAGCCTACGAGCAGTACTTC
J: TRBJ2-1; V: TRBV27; D: -; size: -; CDR3: CASSLWDFSLNEQFF; DNA: TGTGCCAGCAGTTTATGGGACTTCAGTCTCAATGAGCAGTTCTTC
J: TRBJ1-2; V: TRBV6-6; D: -; size: few; CDR3: CASGNSNYGYTF; DNA: TGTGCCTCGGGCAATTCTAACTATGGCTACACCTTC
J: TRBJ1-1; V: TRBV7-3; D: -; size: -; CDR3: CASSPRGGGTEAFF; DNA: TGTGCCAGCAGCCCCCGGGGGGGAGGCACTGAAGCTTTCTTT
J: TRBJ1-1; V: TRBV6-6; D: -; size: -; CDR3: CASSYSQGSTEAFF; DNA: TGTGCCAGCAGTTACTCGCAAGGGAGCACTGAAGCTTTCTTT
J: TRBJ1-5; V: TRBV2; D: TRBD1; size: once; CDR3: CASSKTGNSNQPQHF; DNA: TGTGCCAGCAGCAAGACAGGGAATAGCAATCAGCCCCAGCATTTT
J: TRBJ2-4; V: TRBV11-2; D: TRBD2; size: -; CDR3: CASSDGGGSGKNIQYF; DNA: TGTGCCAGCAGCGATGGCGGGGGTTCGGGCAAAAACATTCAGTACTTC
J: TRBJ2-1; V: TRBV25-1; D: TRBD2; size: -; CDR3: CASSELSLAGEHSEQFF; DNA: TGTGCCAGCAGTGAACTCTCCCTAGCGGGAGAACATAGTGAGCAGTTCTTC
J: TRBJ2-5; V: TRBV7-2; D: TRBD2; size: -; CDR3: CASSEGGFRGYF; DNA: TGTGCCAGCAGCGAGGGAGGGTTTCGCGGGTACTTC
J: TRBJ2-1; V: TRBV27; D: -; size: -; CDR3: CASSPAGRGLSYNEQFF; DNA: TGTGCCAGCAGTCCCGCCGGGCGGGGACTCTCCTACAATGAGCAGTTCTTC
J: TRBJ1-5; V: TRBV6-1; D: TRBD1; size: -; CDR3: CASSEEGQGAQPQHF; DNA: TGTGCCAGCAGTGAAGAAGGACAGGGGGCTCAGCCCCAGCATTTT
J: TRBJ2-7; V: TRBV5-6; D: -; size: medium-sized; CDR3: CASSLEGSFEQYF; DNA: TGTGCCAGCAGCTTGGAAGGCAGTTTCGAGCAGTACTTC
J: TRBJ2-7; V: TRBV14; D: TRBD1; size: once; CDR3: CASSQVPGTGGEQYF; DNA: TGTGCCAGCAGCCAAGTCCCCGGGACAGGGGGCGAGCAGTACTTC
J: TRBJ1-5; V: TRBV28; D: -; size: -; CDR3: CASRLVGQPQHF; DNA: TGTGCCAGCCGCTTGGTGGGTCAGCCCCAGCATTTT
J: TRBJ1-2; V: TRBV4-1; D: TRBD1; size: once; CDR3: CASSRQTGPNYGYTF; DNA: TGCGCCAGCAGCCGACAGACAGGGCCTAACTATGGCTACACCTTC
J: TRBJ2-2; V: TRBV9; D: -; size: -; CDR3: CASSGLRRGSWGTGELFF; DNA: TGTGCCAGCAGCGGGTTACGCCGGGGCTCCTGGGGCACCGGGGAGCTGTTTTTT
J: TRBJ2-1; V: TRBV7-9; D: -; size: -; CDR3: CASSAELEQFF; DNA: TGTGCCAGCAGCGCGGAGCTTGAGCAGTTCTTC
J: TRBJ2-1; V: TRBV5-1; D: TRBD2; size: -; CDR3: CASRSQKLQKGTSGIHEQFF; DNA: TGCGCCAGCAGATCTCAAAAGTTACAAAAGGGGACTAGCGGGATCCATGAGCAGTTCTTC
J: TRBJ1-2; V: TRBV15; D: -; size: -; CDR3: CATSSAYSDGYTF; DNA: TGTGCCACCAGCAGTGCGTATTCCGATGGCTACACCTTC
J: TRBJ2-5; V: TRBV27; D: TRBD2; size: -; CDR3: CASRISGRRIETQYF; DNA: TGTGCCAGCAGGATTAGCGGGAGAAGGATAGAGACCCAGTACTTC
J: TRBJ2-7; V: TRBV6-1; D: -; size: -; CDR3: CASRQVYLEQYF; DNA: TGTGCCAGCAGGCAGGTCTACTTAGAGCAGTACTTC
J: TRBJ2-7; V: TRBV5-1; D: TRBD2; size: -; CDR3: CASSWGTSGSYEQYF; DNA: TGCGCCAGCAGCTGGGGGACTAGCGGGAGTTACGAGCAGTACTTC
J: TRBJ2-3; V: TRBV9; D: TRBD2; size: once; CDR3: CASSVVVGGPTDTQYF; DNA: TGTGCCAGCAGCGTAGTAGTGGGAGGGCCTACAGATACGCAGTATTTT
J: TRBJ1-2; V: TRBV5-4; D: -; size: -; CDR3: CASSSGTDSFYGYTF; DNA: TGTGCCAGCAGCTCGGGCACGGACAGTTTCTATGGCTACACCTTC
J: TRBJ2-7; V: TRBV9; D: TRBD2; size: -; CDR3: CASSRGTSGSYEQYF; DNA: TGTGCCAGCAGCAGAGGGACTAGCGGCTCCTACGAGCAGTACTTC
J: TRBJ2-5; V: TRBV18; D: TRBD2; size: -; CDR3: CASSPIFTSGRDQETQYF; DNA: TGTGCCAGCTCACCAATATTTACTAGCGGGAGGGATCAAGAGACCCAGTACTTC
J: TRBJ2-7; V: TRBV6-4; D: TRBD2; size: -; CDR3: CASSDRTSGSYEQYF; DNA: TGTGCCAGCAGTGACAGGACTAGCGGGAGTTACGAGCAGTACTTC
J: TRBJ2-1; V: TRBV27; D: -; size: -; CDR3: CASSSLWAGTFNEQFF; DNA: TGTGCCAGCAGTTCCCTTTGGGCGGGAACTTTCAATGAGCAGTTCTTC
J: TRBJ2-2; V: TRBV5-1; D: TRBD1; size: -; CDR3: CASSFTGTDGELFF; DNA: TGCGCCAGCAGCTTTACCGGGACAGACGGGGAGCTGTTTTTT
J: TRBJ2-6; V: TRBV5-6; D: -; size: once; CDR3: CASSLGLSGANVLTF; DNA: TGTGCCAGCAGCTTGGGGCTGTCTGGGGCCAACGTCCTGACTTTC
J: TRBJ1-5; V: TRBV9; D: TRBD1; size: -; CDR3: CASAPTGANQPQHF; DNA: TGTGCCAGCGCGCCTACAGGGGCCAATCAGCCCCAGCATTTT
J: TRBJ2-7; V: TRBV7-9; D: -; size: -; CDR3: CASSPGLRTEQYF; DNA: TGTGCCAGCAGCCCGGGACTTCGTACCGAGCAGTACTTC
J: TRBJ1-5; V: TRBV6-1; D: -; size: -; CDR3: CASSEGGGDQPQHF; DNA: TGTGCCAGCAGTGAGGGGGGGGGAGATCAGCCCCAGCATTTT
J: TRBJ2-4; V: TRBV4-1; D: TRBD1; size: once; CDR3: CASSQQGQVENIQYF; DNA: TGCGCCAGCAGCCAACAGGGACAGGTAGAAAACATTCAGTACTTC
J: TRBJ2-7; V: TRBV5-6; D: -; size: -; CDR3: CASSFLMASYEQYF; DNA: TGTGCCAGCAGCTTTCTAATGGCCAGCTACGAGCAGTACTTC
J: TRBJ2-7; V: TRBV7-6; D: -; size: -; CDR3: CASSLGQNAFYEQYF; DNA: TGTGCCAGCAGCTTAGGACAGAATGCATTCTACGAGCAGTACTTC
J: TRBJ2-7; V: TRBV11-3; D: -; size: -; CDR3: CASSFAAEGRYEQYF; DNA: TGTGCCAGCAGCTTTGCCGCGGAGGGCCGCTACGAGCAGTACTTC
J: TRBJ2-5; V: TRBV7-9; D: TRBD1; size: -; CDR3: CASSPRGPETQYF; DNA: TGTGCCAGCAGCCCAAGGGGGCCAGAGACCCAGTACTTC
J: TRBJ2-5; V: TRBV5-4; D: -; size: -; CDR3: CASSLLSLETQYF; DNA: TGTGCCAGCAGCTTATTATCATTGGAGACCCAGTACTTC
J: TRBJ2-1; V: TRBV10-1; D: TRBD2; size: -; CDR3: CASSERLAGGGEQFF; DNA: TGCGCCAGCAGTGAACGACTAGCGGGAGGCGGTGAGCAGTTCTTC
J: TRBJ1-4; V: TRBV6-1; D: -; size: few; CDR3: CASSDPRSVGNEKLFF; DNA: TGTGCCAGCAGTGACCCCAGGAGTGTCGGTAATGAAAAACTGTTTTTT
J: TRBJ2-6; V: TRBV14; D: -; size: -; CDR3: CASSPRFIAGANVLTF; DNA: TGTGCCAGCAGCCCAAGGTTCATCGCTGGGGCCAACGTCCTGACTTTC
J: TRBJ1-5; V: TRBV7-9; D: -; size: once; CDR3: CASSLATSNQPQHF; DNA: TGTGCCAGCAGCTTAGCGACGAGCAATCAGCCCCAGCATTTT
J: TRBJ2-7; V: TRBV10-2; D: -; size: -; CDR3: CASRETRETYEQYF; DNA: TGCGCCAGCAGAGAGACCCGGGAGACCTACGAGCAGTACTTC
J: TRBJ2-1; V: TRBV13; D: TRBD1; size: -; CDR3: CASVQGAYNEQFF; DNA: TGTGCCAGCGTGCAGGGGGCCTACAATGAGCAGTTCTTC
J: TRBJ2-1; V: TRBV13; D: -; size: -; CDR3: CASSLHLSAHEQFF; DNA: TGTGCCAGCAGCCTACATCTTTCGGCCCATGAGCAGTTCTTC
J: TRBJ1-2; V: TRBV6-6; D: -; size: -; CDR3: CASRITGMAYGYTF; DNA: TGTGCCAGCAGGATCACAGGAATGGCTTATGGCTACACCTTC
J: TRBJ1-3; V: TRBV6-5; D: -; size: -; CDR3: CASSYLGGSGNTIYF; DNA: TGTGCCAGCAGTTACCTCGGCGGTTCTGGAAACACCATATATTTT
J: TRBJ1-2; V: TRBV19; D: -; size: -; CDR3: CASSADEDGYTF; DNA: TGTGCCAGTAGTGCGGACGAGGATGGCTACACCTTC
J: TRBJ2-1; V: TRBV30; D: -; size: -; CDR3: CAWSSYSGSGQFF; DNA: TGTGCCTGGAGTAGTTATAGCGGTTCTGGACAGTTCTTC